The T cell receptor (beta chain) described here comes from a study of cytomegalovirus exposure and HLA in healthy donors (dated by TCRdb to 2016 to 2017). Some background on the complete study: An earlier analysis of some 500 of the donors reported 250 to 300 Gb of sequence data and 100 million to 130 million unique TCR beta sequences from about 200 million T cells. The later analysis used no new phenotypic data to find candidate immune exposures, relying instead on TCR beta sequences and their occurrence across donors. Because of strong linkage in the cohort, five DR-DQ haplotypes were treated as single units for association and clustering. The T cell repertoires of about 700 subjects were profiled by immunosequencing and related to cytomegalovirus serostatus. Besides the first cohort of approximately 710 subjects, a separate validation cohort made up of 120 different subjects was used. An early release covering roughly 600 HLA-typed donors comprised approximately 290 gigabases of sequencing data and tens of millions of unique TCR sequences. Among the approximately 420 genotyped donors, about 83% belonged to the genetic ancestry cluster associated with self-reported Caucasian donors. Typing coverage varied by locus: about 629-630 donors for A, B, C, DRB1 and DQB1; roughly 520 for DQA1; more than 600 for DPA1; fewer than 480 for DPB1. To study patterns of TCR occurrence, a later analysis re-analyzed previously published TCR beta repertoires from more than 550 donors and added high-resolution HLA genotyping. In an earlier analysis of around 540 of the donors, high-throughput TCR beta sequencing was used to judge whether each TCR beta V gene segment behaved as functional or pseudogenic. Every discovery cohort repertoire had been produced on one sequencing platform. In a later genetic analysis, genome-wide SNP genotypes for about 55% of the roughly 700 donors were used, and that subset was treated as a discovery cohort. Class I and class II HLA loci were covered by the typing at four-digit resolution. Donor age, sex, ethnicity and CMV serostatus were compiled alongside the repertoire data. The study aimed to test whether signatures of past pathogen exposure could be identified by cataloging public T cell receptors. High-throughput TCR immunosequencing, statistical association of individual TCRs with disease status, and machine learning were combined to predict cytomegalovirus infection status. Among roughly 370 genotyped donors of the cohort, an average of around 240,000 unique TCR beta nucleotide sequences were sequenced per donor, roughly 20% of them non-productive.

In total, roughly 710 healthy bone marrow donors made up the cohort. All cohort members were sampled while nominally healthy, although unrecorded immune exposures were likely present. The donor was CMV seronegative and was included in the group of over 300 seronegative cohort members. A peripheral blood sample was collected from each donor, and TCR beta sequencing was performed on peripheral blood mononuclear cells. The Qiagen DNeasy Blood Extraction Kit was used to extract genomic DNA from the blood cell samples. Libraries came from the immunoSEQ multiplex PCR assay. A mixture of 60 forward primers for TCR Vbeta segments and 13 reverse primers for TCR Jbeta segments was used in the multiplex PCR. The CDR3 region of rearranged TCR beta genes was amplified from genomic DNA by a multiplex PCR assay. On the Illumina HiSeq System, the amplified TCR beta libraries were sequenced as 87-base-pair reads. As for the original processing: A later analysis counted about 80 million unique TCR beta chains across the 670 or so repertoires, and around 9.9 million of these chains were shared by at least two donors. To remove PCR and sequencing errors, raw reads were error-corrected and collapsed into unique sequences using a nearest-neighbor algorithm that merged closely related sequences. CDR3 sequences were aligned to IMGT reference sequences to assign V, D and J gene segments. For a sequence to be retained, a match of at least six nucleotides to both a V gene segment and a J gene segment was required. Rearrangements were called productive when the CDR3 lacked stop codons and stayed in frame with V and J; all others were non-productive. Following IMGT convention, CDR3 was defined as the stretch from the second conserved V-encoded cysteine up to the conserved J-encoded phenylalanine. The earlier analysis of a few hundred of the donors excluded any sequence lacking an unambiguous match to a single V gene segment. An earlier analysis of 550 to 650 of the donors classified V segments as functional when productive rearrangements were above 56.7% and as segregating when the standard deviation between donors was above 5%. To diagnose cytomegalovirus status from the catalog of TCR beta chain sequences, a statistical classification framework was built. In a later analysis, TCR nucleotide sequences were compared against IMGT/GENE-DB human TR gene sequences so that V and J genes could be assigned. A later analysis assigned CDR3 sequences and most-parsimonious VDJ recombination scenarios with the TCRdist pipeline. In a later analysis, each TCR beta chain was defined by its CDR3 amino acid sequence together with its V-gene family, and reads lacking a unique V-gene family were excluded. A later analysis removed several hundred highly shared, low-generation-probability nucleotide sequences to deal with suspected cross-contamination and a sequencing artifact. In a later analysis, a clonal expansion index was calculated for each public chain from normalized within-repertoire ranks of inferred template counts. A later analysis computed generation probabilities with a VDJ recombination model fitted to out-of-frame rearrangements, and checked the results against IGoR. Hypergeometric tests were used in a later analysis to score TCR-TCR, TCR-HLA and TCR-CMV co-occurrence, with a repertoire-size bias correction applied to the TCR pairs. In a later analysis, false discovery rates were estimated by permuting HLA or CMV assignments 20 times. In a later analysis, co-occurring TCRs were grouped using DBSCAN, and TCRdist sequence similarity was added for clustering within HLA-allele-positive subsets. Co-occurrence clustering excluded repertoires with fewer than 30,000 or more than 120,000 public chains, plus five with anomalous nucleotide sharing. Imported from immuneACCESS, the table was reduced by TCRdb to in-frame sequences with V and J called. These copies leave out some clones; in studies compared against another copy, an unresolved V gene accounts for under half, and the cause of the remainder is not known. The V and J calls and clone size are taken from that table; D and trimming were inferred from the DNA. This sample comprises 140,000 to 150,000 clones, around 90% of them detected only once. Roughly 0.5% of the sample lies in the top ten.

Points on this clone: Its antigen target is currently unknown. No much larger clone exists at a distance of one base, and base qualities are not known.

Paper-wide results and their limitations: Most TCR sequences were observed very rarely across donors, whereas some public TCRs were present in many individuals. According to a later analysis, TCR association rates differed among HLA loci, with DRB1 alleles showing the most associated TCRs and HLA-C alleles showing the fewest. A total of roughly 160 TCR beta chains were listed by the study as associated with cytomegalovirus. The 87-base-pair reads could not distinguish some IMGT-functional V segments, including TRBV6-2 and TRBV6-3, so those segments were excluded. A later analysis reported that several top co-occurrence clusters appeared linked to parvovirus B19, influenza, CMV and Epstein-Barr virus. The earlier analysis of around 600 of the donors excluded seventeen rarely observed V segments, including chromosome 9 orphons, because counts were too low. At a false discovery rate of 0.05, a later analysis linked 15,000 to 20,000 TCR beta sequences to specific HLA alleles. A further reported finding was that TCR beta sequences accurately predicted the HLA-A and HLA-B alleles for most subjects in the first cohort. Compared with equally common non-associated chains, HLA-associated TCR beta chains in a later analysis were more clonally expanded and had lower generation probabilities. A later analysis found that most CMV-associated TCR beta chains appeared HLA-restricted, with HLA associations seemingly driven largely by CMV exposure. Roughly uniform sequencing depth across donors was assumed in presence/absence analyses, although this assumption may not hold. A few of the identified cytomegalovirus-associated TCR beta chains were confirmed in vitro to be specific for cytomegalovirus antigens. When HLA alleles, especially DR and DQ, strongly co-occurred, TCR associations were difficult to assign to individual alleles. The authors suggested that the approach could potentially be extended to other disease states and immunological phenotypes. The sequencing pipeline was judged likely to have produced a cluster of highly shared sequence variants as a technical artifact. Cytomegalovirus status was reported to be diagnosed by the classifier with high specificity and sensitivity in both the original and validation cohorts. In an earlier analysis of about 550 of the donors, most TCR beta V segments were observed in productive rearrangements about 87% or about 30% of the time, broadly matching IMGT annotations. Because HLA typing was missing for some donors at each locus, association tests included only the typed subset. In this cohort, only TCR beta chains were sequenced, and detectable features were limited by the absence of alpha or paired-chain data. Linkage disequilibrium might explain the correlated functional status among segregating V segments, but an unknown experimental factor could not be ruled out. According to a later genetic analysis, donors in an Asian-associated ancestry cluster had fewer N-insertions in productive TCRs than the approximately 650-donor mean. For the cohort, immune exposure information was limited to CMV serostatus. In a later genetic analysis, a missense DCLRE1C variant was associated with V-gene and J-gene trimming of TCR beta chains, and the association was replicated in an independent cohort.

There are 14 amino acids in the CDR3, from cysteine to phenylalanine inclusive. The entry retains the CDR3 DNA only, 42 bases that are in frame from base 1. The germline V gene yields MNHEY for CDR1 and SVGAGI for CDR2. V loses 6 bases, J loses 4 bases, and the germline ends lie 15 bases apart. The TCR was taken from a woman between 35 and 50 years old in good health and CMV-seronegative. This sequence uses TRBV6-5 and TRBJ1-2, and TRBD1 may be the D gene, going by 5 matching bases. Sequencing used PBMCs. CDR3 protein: CASRPIGGVYGYTF. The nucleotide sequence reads TGTGCCAGCAGGCCCATAGGAGGGGTCTATGGCTACACCTTC.